Here is one T cell receptor (beta chain) with its context. V shed 3 bases and J 0 bases; nucleotides not matched to a gene: 5. The CDR3 has 15 residues. The germline gives CDR1 GTSNPN, CDR2 SVGIG (reference sequence). The data stem from a study of blood T cell repertoires in COVID-19. Followed over time, Seattle patients had been enrolled while infection was active. The assay was immunoSEQ multiplex PCR, and TCRdb's table has in-frame clones only and misses some. The table lists roughly 100,000 clones, roughly 87% of them singletons. The sample comprised peripheral blood. The gene calls are TRBV30 and TRBJ1-5, with 7 positions matching TRBD1. The receptor was derived from a woman aged 45-65 years with COVID-19, enrolled during active disease. The CDR3 is CAWRPGQSSNQPQHF. In DNA, the CDR3 is TGTGCCTGGAGGCCGGGACAGAGTAGCAATCAGCCCCAGCATTTT.